This is a list of T cell receptor beta chains from one sample in a study of blood T cell repertoires in COVID-19. This table comes from immunoSEQ multiplex PCR, and its TCRdb copy is limited to in-frame clones, with some not included. The sample consists of about 480,000 clones, 80% to 90% of them appearing once. What was sequenced was PBMCs or T cells enriched from blood (not recorded which). These receptors all come from a woman aged 55-69 years who had recovered from COVID-19. The CDR3 runs from the conserved cysteine through the conserved F or W. The order of the fields is J gene, D gene, V gene, clone size, CDR3 protein, CDR3 DNA. The D gene is left open where the match is weak. Expanded clones get a size class; other rows say once, few or many, or leave the size out.

>TRBJ1-2|NA|TRBV18|NA
CASSPQTVAYGYTF
TGTGCCAGCTCACCACAGACAGTTGCCTATGGCTACACCTTC
>TRBJ2-2|TRBD1|TRBV4-1|NA
CASSPWGDRTGELFF
TGCGCCAGCAGCCCATGGGGGGACAGGACCGGGGAGCTGTTTTTT
>TRBJ1-2|NA|TRBV19|NA
CASSIVGGYGYTF
TGTGCCAGTAGTATTGTGGGGGGCTATGGCTACACCTTC
>TRBJ1-5|NA|TRBV7-2|once
CASSLGGVRGQPQHF
TGTGCCAGCAGCTTAGGCGGAGTAAGGGGACAGCCCCAGCATTTT
>TRBJ2-7|NA|TRBV9|NA
CASSVGRDWSYEQYF
TGTGCCAGCAGCGTAGGACGGGATTGGTCCTACGAGCAGTACTTC
>TRBJ2-1|TRBD2|TRBV19|NA
CASSQTSGGYSSSYNEQFF
TGTGCCAGTAGTCAGACTAGCGGGGGATATTCTAGCTCCTACAATGAGCAGTTCTTC
>TRBJ2-1|NA|TRBV2|NA
CASEVFGYNEQFF
TGTGCCAGCGAGGTGTTTGGTTACAATGAGCAGTTCTTC
>TRBJ2-7|TRBD1|TRBV10-3|NA
CAIGSLGGTGQYF
TGTGCCATCGGCTCATTAGGGGGGACAGGGCAGTACTTC
>TRBJ2-5|TRBD1|TRBV19|NA
CASSIDRVGETQYF
TGTGCCAGTAGTATCGACAGGGTGGGGGAGACCCAGTACTTC
>TRBJ1-2|NA|TRBV5-8|NA
CASTPSASLYGYTF
TGTGCCAGCACCCCTAGCGCCAGCCTCTATGGCTACACCTTC
>TRBJ2-2|NA|TRBV24-1|once
CATSRSANTGELFF
TGTGCCACCAGCAGGTCAGCGAACACCGGGGAGCTGTTTTTT
>TRBJ2-3|NA|TRBV24-1|NA
CATSLQGSTDTQYF
TGTGCCACCAGTTTACAGGGTAGTACAGATACGCAGTATTTT
>TRBJ1-4|TRBD1|TRBV4-2|NA
CASSSGQGAGKLFF
TGTGCCAGCAGCTCGGGACAGGGGGCAGGAAAACTGTTTTTT
>TRBJ1-5|NA|TRBV7-2|once
CASSLAGALNQPQHF
TGTGCCAGCAGCTTGGCAGGGGCGCTCAATCAGCCCCAGCATTTT
>TRBJ1-4|TRBD1|TRBV3-1/TRBV3-2|NA
CASSQGPGGEGAKEKLFF
TGTGCCAGCAGCCAGGGCCCCGGCGGAGAGGGGGCGAAAGAAAAACTGTTTTTT
>TRBJ2-7|NA|TRBV24-1|few
CATSDPGSQGEQYF
TGTGCCACCAGTGATCCAGGGTCCCAGGGAGAGCAGTACTTC
>TRBJ1-4|NA|TRBV6-5|NA
CASSDRREKLFF
TGTGCCAGCAGCGACAGGCGAGAAAAACTGTTTTTT
>TRBJ1-2|NA|TRBV5-1|once
CASSLGHNYGYTF
TGCGCCAGCAGCTTGGGACATAACTATGGCTACACCTTC
>TRBJ2-2|NA|TRBV25-1|NA
CASSARLDTGELFF
TGTGCCAGCAGTGCTCGACTAGATACCGGGGAGCTGTTTTTT
>TRBJ1-1|NA|TRBV6-4|NA
CASSAQRNTEAFF
TGTGCCAGCAGTGCACAAAGGAACACTGAAGCTTTCTTT
>TRBJ1-6|TRBD1|TRBV6-1|NA
CASSEAWTGRGNF
TGTGCCAGCAGTGAAGCCTGGACAGGGAGGGGTAACTTT
>TRBJ2-3|NA|TRBV13|NA
CASSSSDTQYF
TGTGCCAGCAGCTCTTCCGATACGCAGTATTTT